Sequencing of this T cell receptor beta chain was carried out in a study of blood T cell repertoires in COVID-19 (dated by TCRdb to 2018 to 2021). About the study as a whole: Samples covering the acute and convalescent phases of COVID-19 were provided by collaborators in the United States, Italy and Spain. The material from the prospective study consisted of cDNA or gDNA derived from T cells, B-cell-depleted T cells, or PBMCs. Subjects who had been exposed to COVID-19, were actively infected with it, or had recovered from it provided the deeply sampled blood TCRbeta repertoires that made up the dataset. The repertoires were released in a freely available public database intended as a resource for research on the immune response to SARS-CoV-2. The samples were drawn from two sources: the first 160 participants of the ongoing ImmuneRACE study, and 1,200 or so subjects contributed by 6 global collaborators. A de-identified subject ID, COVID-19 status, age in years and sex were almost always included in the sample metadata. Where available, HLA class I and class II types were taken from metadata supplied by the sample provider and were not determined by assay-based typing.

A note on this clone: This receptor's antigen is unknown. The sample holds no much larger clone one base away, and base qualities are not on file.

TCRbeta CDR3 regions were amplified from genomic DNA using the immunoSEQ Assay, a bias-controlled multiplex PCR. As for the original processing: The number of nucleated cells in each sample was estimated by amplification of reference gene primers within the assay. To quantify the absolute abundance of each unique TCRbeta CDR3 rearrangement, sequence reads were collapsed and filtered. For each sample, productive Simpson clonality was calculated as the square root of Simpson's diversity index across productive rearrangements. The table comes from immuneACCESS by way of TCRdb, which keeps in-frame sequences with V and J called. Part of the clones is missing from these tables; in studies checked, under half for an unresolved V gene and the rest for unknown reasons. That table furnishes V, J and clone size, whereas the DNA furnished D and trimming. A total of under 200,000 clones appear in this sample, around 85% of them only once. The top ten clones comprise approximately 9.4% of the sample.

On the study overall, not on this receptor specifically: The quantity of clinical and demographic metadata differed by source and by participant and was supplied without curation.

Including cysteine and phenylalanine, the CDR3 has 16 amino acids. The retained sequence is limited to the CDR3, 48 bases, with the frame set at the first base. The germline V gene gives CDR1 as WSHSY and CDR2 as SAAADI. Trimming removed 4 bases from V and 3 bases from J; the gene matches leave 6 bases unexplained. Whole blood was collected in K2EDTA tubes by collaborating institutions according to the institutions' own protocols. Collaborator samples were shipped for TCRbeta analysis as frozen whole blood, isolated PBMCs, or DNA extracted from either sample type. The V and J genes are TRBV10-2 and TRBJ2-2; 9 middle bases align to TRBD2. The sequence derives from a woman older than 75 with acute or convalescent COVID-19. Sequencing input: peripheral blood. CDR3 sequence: CASSVSAGGDTGELFF. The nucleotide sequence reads TGCGCCAGCAGTGTGTCCGCGGGAGGGGACACCGGGGAGCTGTTTTTT.